This entry concerns a single T cell receptor beta chain. Profiled with immunoSEQ multiplex PCR; TCRdb holds only in-frame clones, not every one. The repertoire holds tens of thousands of clones, with around 83% as singletons. Time point given: peripheral blood 6 weeks after treatment start. Locally advanced or metastatic urothelial carcinoma affected all patients. This specimen comes from a study of PD-L1 blockade in urothelial cancer. At the level of the study: T cells numbered a median of 141,255 in the blood samples.

This CDR3 comprises 14 residues. The V gene's germline CDR1 is SGHRS and CDR2 YFSETQ. Trimming removed 4 bases from V and 3 bases from J, with 12 bases in between. This clonotype was sampled from a man between 65 and 80 years old with urothelial cancer. This chain connects TRBV5-1 to TRBJ2-3; maybe TRBD2 (6 bases). Sequences were derived from PBMCs, sampled around atezolizumab (anti-PD-L1) treatment. The CDR3 DNA reads TGCGCCAGCAGCCCGTCGGGACTGACAGATACGCAGTATTTT. Protein product: CASSPSGLTDTQYF.